Sequencing of this TCR beta chain was carried out in a study of T cell responses to AZD1222 COVID-19 vaccine. Study-level points and caveats: Spike-specific TCR repertoires showed rising breadth and depth after two AZD1222 doses. None of the repertoires were sampled until the peak T cell response had passed. White British donors predominated, females outnumbered males, and clonal diversity was possibly underestimated.

The J segment lost 5 bases and the V segment lost 5 bases, leaving 6 bases of the junction unmatched. This CDR3 comprises 13 residues. Germline assignment: CDR1 MNHEY and CDR2 SVGAGI. TCRdb's table, derived via immunoSEQ multiplex PCR, lists solely in-frame clones and lacks some. The sample lists some 120,000 clones, 86% seen once, with roughly an eighth in the top ten. This clone was seen a handful of times. Its antigen is as yet unknown. Material: peripheral blood, obtained on day 0 of AZD1222 vaccination. V and J are TRBV6-5 and TRBJ2-7, with 7 bases lining up with TRBD1. This TCR derives from an adult in good health. This CDR3 is CASSMRQGHEQYF. CDR3 nucleotides: TGTGCCAGCAGTATGCGACAGGGCCACGAGCAGTACTTC.